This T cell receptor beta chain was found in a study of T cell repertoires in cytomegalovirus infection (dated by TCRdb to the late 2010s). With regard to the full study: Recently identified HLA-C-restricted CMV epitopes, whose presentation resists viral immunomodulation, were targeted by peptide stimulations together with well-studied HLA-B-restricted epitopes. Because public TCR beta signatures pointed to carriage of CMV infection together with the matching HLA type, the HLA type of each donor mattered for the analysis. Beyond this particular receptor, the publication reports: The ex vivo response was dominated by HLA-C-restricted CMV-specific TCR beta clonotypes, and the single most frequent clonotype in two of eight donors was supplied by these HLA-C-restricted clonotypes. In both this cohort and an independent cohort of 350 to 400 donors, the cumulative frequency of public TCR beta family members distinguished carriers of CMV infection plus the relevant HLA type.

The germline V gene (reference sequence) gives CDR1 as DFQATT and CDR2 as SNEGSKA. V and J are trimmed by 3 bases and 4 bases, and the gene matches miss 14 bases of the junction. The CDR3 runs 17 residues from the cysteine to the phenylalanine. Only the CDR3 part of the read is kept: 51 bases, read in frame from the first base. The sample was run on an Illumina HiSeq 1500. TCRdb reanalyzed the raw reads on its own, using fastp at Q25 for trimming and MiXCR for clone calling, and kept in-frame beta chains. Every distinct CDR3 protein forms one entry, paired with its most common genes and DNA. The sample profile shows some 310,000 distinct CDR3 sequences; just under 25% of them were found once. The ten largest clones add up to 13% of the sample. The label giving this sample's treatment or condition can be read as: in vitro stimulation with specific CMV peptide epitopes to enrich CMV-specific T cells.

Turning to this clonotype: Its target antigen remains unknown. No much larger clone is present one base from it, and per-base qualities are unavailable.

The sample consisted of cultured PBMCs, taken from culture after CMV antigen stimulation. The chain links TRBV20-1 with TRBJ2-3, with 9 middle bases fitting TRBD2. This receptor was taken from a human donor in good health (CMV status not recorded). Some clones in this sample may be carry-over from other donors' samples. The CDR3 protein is CSAREAHSGRDSDTQYF. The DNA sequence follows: TGCAGTGCTAGGGAGGCCCATAGCGGGAGAGATTCAGATACGCAGTATTTT.